This T cell receptor beta chain was captured in a study of blood T cell repertoires in COVID-19. Study at large: COVID-19 samples from acute and convalescent phases originated in the United States, Italy and Spain.

The assay was immunoSEQ multiplex PCR, and TCRdb's table has in-frame clones only and misses some. Among about 160,000 clones listed, 60% to 80% were seen once. This CDR3 has 15 amino acids. V trimming: 4 bases; J trimming: 5 bases; junction bases outside the gene matches: 9. Germline CDR1 and CDR2: SGHVS and FNYEAQ. The origin of this receptor is a man in his 70s with acute or convalescent COVID-19. The chain recombines TRBV7-6 with TRBJ2-5, with 8 bases fitting TRBD1. What was sequenced was peripheral blood. CDR3 residues: CASSSLQGAGETQYF. In DNA, the CDR3 is TGTGCCAGCAGCTCCCTCCAGGGGGCTGGGGAGACCCAGTACTTC.